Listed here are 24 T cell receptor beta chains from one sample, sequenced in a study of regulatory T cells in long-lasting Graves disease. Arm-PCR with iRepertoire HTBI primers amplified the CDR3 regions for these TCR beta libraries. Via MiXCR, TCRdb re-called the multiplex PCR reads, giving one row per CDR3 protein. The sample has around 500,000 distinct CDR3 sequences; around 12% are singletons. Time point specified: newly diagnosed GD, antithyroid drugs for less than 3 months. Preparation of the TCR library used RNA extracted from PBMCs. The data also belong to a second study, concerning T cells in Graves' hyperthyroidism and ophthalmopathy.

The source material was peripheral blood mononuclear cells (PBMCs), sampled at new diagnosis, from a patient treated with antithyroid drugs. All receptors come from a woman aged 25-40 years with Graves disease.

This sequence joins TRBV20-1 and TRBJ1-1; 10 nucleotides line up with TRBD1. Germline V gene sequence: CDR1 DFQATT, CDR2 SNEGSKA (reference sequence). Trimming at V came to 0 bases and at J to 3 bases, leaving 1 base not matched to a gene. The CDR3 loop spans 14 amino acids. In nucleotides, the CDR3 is TGCAGTGCTAGAGAGGGGACAGGGGACACTGAAGCTTTCTTT. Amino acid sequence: CSAREGTGDTEAFF.

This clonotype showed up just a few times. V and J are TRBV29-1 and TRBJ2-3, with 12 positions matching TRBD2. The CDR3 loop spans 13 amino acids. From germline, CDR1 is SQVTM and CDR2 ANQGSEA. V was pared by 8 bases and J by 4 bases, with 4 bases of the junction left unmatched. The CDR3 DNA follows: TGCAGCAGGACTAGCGGGGCTTCAGATACGCAGTATTTT. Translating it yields CSRTSGASDTQYF.

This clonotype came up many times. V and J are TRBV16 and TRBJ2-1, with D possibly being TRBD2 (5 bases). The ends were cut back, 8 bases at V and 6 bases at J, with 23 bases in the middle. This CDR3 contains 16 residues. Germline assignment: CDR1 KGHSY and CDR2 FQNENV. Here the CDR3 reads CASETAGVVGVNEQFF. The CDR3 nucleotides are TGTGCCAGCGAGACGGCGGGCGTCGTTGGGGTCAATGAGCAGTTCTTC.

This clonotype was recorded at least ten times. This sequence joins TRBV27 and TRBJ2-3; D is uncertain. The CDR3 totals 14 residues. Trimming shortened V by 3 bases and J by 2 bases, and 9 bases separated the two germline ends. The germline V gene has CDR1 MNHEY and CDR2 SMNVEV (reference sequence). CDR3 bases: TGTGCCAGCAGTTTTCCGGGTCCCACAGATACGCAGTATTTT. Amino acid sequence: CASSFPGPTDTQYF.

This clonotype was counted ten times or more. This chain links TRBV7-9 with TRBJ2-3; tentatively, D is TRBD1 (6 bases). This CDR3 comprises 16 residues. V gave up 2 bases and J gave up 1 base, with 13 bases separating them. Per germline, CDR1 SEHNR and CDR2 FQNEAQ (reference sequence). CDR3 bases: TGTGCCAGCAGCTTAAATACGGCAGGGGGCACAGATACGCAGTATTTT. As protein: CASSLNTAGGTDTQYF. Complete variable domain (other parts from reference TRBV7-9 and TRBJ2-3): DTGVSQNPRHKITKRGQNVTFRCDPISEHNRLYWYRQTLGQGPEFLTYFQNEAQLEKSRLLSDRFSAERPKGSFSTLEIQRTEQGDSAMYLCASSLNTAGGTDTQYFGPGTRLTVL.

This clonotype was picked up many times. CDR3 in DNA: TGTGCCAGCAGCGTCCGAGGTCGGGACATCTACGAGCAGTACTTC. It translates to CASSVRGRDIYEQYF. The chain uses TRBV7-6 and TRBJ2-7; maybe TRBD1 (6 bases). V shed 5 bases and J shed 3 bases, with 17 bases lying between them. This CDR3 has 15 residues. The germline CDR1 and CDR2 sequences are SGHVS and FNYEAQ.

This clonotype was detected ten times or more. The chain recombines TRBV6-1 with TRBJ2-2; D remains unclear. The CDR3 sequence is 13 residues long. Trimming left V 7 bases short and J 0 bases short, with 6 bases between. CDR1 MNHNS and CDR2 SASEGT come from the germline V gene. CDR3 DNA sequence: TGTGCCAGCAAAAGGTCGAACACCGGGGAGCTGTTTTTT. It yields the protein CASKRSNTGELFF.

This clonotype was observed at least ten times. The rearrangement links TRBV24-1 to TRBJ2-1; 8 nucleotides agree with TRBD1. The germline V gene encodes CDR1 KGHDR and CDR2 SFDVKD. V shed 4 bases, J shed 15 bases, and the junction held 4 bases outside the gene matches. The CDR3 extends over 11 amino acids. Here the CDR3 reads CATSERDRPFF. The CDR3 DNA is TGTGCCACCAGTGAGCGGGACAGGCCGTTCTTC.

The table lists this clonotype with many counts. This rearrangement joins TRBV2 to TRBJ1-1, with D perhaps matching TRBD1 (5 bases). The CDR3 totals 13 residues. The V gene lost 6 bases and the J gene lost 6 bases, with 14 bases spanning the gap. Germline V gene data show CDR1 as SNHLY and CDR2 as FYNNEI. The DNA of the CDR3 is TGTGCCAGCAGGGCAGGGCTGGGCGCTGAAGCTTTCTTT. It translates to CASRAGLGAEAFF.

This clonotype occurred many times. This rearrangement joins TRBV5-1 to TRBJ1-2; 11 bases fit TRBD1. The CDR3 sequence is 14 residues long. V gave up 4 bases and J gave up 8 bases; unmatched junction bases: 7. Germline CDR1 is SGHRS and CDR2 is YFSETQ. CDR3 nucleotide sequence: TGCGCCAGCAGCATCGGACAGGGGGCGCGGGGCTACACCTTC. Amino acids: CASSIGQGARGYTF.

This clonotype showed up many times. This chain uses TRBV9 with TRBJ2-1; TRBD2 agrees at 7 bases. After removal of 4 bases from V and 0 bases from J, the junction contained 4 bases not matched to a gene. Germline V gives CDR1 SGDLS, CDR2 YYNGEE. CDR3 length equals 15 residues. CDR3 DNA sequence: TGTGCCAGCAGCATAAGCGGGATCTCCTACAATGAGCAGTTCTTC. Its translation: CASSISGISYNEQFF. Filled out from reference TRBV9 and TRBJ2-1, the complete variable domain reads DSGVTQTPKHLITATGQRVTLRCSPRSGDLSVYWYQQSLDQGLQFLIQYYNGEERAKGNILERFSAQQFPDLHSELNLSSLELGDSALYFCASSISGISYNEQFFGPGTRLTVL.

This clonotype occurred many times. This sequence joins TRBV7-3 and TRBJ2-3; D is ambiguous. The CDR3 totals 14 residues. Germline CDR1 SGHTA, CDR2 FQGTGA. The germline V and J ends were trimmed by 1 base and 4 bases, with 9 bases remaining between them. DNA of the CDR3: TGTGCCAGCAGCTTAATCGCGGATGCAGATACGCAGTATTTT. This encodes CASSLIADADTQYF.

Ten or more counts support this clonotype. The DNA for the CDR3 is TGTGCCAGCAGCCCTTGGACTAGCGTGACCGGGGAGCTGTTTTTT. This sequence encodes CASSPWTSVTGELFF. The rearrangement uses TRBV11-2 and TRBJ2-2; 9 bases fit TRBD2. V trimming: 5 bases; J trimming: 5 bases; junction bases outside the gene matches: 6. There are 15 residues in the CDR3. Germline CDR1 reads SGHAT; CDR2 reads FQNNGV.

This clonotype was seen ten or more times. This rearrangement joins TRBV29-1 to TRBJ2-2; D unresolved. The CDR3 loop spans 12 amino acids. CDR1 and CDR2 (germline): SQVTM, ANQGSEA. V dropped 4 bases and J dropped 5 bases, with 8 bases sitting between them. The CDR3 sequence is CSVGNNTGELFF. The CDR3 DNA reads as TGCAGCGTTGGGAATAATACCGGGGAGCTGTTTTTT.

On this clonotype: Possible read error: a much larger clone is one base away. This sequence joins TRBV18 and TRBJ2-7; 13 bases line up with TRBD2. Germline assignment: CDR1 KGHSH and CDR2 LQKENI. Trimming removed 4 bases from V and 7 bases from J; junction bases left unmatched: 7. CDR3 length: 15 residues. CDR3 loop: CASSHGTSGDNEQYF. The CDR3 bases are TGTGCCAGCTCACACGGGACTAGCGGGGACAATGAGCAGTACTTC.

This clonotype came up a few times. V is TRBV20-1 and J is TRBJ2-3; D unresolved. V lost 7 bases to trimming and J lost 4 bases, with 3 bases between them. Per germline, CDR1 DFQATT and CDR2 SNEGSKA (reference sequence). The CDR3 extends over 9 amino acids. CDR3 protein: CSGSDTQYF. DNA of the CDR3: TGCAGTGGGTCAGATACGCAGTATTTT.

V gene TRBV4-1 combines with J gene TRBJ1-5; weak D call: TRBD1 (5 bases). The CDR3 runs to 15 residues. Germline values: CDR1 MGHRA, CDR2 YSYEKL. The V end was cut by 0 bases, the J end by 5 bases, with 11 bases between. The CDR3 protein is CASSQDGHNDQPQHF. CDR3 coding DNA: TGCGCCAGCAGCCAAGACGGACACAACGATCAGCCCCAGCATTTT.

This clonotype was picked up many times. CDR3 loop: CASSLSQAIGTEAFF. The CDR3, as DNA: TGTGCCAGCAGCTTATCACAGGCAATTGGGACTGAAGCTTTCTTT. The chain couples TRBV7-2 to TRBJ1-1, with D possibly matching TRBD1 (5 bases). Germline V lookup: CDR1 SGHTA, CDR2 FQGNSA. V was shortened by 2 bases and J by 5 bases, with 15 bases between the two germline ends. There are 15 residues in the CDR3.

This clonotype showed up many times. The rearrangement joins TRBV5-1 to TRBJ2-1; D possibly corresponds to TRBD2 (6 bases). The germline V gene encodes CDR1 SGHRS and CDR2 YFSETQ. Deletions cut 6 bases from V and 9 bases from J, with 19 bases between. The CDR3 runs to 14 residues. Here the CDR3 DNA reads TGCGCCAGCATCCCCCCGGGGCTCGGGGGTGAGCAGTTCTTC. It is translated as CASIPPGLGGEQFF.

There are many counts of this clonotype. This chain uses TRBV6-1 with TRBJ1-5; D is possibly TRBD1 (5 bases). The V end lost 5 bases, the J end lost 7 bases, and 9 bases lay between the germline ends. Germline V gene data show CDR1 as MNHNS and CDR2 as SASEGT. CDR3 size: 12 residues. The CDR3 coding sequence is TGTGCCAGCAGTCCACAGGAACAGCCCCAGCATTTT. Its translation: CASSPQEQPQHF.

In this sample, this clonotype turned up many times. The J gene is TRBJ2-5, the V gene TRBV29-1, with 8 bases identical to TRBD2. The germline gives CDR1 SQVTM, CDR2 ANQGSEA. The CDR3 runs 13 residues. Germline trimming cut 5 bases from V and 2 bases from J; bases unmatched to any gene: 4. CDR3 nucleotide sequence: TGCAGCGTTTTACTAGCGGATCAAGAGACCCAGTACTTC. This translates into CSVLLADQETQYF.

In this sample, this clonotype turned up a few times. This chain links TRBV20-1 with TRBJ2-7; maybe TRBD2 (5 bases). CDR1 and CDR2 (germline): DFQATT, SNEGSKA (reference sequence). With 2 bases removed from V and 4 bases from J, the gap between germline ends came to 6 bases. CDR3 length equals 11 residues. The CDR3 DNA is TGCAGTGCTAGATCGGGGTACGAGCAGTACTTC. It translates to CSARSGYEQYF.

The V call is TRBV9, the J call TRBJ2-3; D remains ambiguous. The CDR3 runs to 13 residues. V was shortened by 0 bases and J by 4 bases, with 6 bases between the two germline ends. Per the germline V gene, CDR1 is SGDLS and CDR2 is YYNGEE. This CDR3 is CASSVEASDTQYF. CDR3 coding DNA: TGTGCCAGCAGCGTAGAGGCCTCAGATACGCAGTATTTT.

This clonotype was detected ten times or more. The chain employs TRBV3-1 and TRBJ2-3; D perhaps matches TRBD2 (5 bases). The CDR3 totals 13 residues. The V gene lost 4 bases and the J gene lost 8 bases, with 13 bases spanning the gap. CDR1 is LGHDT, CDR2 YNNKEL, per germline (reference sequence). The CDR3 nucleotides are TGTGCCAGCAGCCCCCAAGGGAGCGTTACGCAGTATTTT. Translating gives CASSPQGSVTQYF.